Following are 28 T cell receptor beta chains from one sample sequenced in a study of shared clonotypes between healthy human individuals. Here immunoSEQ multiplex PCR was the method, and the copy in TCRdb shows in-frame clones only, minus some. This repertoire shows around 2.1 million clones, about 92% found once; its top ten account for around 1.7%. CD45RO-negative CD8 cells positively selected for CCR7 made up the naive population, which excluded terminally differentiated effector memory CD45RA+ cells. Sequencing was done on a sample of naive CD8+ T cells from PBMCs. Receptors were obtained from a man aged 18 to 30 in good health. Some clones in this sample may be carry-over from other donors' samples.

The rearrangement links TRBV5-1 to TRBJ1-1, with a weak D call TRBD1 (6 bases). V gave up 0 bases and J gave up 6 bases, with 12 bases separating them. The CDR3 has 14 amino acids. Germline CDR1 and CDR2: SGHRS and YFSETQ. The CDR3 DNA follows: TGCGCCAGCAGCTTGGGGACAGACGAGGCTGAAGCTTTCTTT. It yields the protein CASSLGTDEAEAFF. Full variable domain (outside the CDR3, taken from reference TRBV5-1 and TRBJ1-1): KAGVTQTPRYLIKTRGQQVTLSCSPISGHRSVSWYQQTPGQGLQFLFEYFSETQRNKGNFPGRFSGRQFSNSRSEMNVSTLELGDSALYLCASSLGTDEAEAFFGQGTRLTVV.

CDR3 DNA sequence: TGTGCCATCAGTGAGTCCTCTGCCCGGTACAGGGACGGGACTTTCTTT. The encoded protein is CAISESSARYRDGTFF. The chain carries TRBV10-3 and TRBJ1-1; a weak D match, TRBD1 (6 bases). There are 16 residues in the CDR3. Germline values: CDR1 ENHRY, CDR2 SYGVKD. Trimming took 0 bases from V and 12 from J, leaving 23 bases between them.

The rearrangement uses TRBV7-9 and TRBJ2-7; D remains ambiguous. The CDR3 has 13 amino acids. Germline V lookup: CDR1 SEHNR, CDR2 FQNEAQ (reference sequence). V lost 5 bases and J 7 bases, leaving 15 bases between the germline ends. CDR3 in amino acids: CASSPLDSWEQYF. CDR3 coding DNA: TGTGCCAGCAGCCCCCTTGATAGTTGGGAGCAGTACTTC.

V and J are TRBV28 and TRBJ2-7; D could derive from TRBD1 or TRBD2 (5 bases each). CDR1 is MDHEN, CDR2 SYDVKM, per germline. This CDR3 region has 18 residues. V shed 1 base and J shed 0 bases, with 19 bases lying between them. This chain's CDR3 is CASSLFLEEQGVSYEQYF. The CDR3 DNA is TGTGCCAGCAGTTTATTTTTGGAGGAGCAGGGAGTCTCCTACGAGCAGTACTTC.

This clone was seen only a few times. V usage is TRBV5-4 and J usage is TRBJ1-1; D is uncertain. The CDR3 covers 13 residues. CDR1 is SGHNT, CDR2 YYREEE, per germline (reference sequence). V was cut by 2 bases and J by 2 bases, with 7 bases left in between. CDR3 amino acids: CASSFWVNTEAFF. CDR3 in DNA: TGTGCCAGCAGCTTTTGGGTAAACACTGAAGCTTTCTTT.

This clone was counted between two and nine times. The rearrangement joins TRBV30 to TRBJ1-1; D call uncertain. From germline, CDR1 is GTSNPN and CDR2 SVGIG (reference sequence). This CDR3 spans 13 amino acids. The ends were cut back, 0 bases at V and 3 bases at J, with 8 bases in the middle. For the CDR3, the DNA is TGTGCCTGGAGTGTGGGCGGGCACACTGAAGCTTTCTTT. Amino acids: CAWSVGGHTEAFF. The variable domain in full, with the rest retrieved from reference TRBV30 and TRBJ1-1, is SQTIHQWPATLVQPVGSPLSLECTVEGTSNPNLYWYRQAAGRGLQLLFYSVGIGQISSEVPQNLSASRPQDRQFILSSKKLLLSDSGFYLCAWSVGGHTEAFFGQGTRLTVV.

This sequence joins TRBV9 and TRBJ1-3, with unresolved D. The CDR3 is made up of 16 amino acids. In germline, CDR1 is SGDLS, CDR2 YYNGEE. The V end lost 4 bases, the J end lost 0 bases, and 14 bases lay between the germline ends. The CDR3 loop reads CASSPSPQSSGNTIYF. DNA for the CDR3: TGTGCCAGCAGCCCGAGCCCCCAGAGCTCTGGAAACACCATATATTTT.

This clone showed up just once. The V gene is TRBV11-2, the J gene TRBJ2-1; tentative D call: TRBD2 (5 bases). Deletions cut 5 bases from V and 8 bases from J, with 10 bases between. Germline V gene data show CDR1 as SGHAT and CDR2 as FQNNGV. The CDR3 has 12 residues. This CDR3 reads CASSEGGYEQFF. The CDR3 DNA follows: TGTGCCAGCAGCGAAGGAGGCTATGAGCAGTTCTTC. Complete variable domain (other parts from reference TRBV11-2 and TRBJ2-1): EAGVAQSPRYKIIEKRQSVAFWCNPISGHATLYWYQQILGQGPKLLIQFQNNGVVDDSQLPKDRFSAERLKGVDSTLKIQPAKLEDSAVYLCASSEGGYEQFFGPGTRLTVL.

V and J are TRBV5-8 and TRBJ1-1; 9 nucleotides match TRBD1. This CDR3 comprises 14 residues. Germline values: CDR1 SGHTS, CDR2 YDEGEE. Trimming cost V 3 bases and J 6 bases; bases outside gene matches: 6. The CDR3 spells CASSWGQGGPEAFF. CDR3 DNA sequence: TGTGCCAGCAGCTGGGGACAGGGCGGCCCTGAAGCTTTCTTT.

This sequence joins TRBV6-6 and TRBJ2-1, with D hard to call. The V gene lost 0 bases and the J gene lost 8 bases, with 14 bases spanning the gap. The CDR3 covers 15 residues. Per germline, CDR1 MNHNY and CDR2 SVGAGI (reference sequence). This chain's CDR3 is CASSYSRIAGDEQFF. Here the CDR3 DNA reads TGTGCCAGCAGTTACTCGAGAATAGCTGGCGATGAGCAGTTCTTC.

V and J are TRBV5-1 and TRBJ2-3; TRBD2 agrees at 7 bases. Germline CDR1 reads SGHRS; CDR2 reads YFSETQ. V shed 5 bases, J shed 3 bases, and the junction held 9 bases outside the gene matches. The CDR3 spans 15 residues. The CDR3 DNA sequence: TGCGCCAGCAGTCCAGGGACTACCGCAACAGATACGCAGTATTTT. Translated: CASSPGTTATDTQYF. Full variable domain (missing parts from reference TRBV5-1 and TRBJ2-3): KAGVTQTPRYLIKTRGQQVTLSCSPISGHRSVSWYQQTPGQGLQFLFEYFSETQRNKGNFPGRFSGRQFSNSRSEMNVSTLELGDSALYLCASSPGTTATDTQYFGPGTRLTVL.

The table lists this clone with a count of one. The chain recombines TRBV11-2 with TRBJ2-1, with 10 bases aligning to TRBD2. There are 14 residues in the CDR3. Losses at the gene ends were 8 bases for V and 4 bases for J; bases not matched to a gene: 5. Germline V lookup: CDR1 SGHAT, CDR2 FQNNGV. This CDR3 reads CASLKLAGYNEQFF. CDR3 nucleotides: TGTGCCAGCCTCAAACTAGCGGGGTACAATGAGCAGTTCTTC.

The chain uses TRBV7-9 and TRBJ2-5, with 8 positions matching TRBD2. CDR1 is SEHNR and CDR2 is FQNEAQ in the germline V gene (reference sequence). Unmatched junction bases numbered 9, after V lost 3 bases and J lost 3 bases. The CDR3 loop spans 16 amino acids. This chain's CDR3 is CASSFSPAGDEETQYF. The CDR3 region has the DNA TGTGCCAGCAGCTTTTCTCCAGCGGGAGACGAAGAGACCCAGTACTTC. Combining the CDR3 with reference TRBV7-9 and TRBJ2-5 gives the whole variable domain DTGVSQNPRHKITKRGQNVTFRCDPISEHNRLYWYRQTLGQGPEFLTYFQNEAQLEKSRLLSDRFSAERPKGSFSTLEIQRTEQGDSAMYLCASSFSPAGDEETQYFGPGTRLLVL.

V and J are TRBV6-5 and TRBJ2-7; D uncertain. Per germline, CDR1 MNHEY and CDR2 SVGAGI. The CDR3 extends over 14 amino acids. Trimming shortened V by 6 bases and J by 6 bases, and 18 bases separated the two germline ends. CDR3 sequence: CASSPTPSAFEQYF. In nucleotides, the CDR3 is TGTGCCAGCAGCCCAACCCCCTCGGCGTTCGAGCAGTACTTC.

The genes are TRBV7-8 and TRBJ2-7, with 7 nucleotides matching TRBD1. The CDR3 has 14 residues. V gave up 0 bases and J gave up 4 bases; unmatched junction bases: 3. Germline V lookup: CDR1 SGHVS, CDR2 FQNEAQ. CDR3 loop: CASSLASGGYEQYF. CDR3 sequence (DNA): TGTGCCAGCAGCTTAGCCTCAGGGGGATACGAGCAGTACTTC.

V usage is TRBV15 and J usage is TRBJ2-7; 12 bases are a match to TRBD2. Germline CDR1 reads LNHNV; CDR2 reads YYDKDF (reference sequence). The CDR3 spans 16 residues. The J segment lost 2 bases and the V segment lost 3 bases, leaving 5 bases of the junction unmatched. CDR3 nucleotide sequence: TGTGCCACCAGCAGTCGGACTAGCGGGAAGACCTACGAGCAGTACTTC. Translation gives CATSSRTSGKTYEQYF.

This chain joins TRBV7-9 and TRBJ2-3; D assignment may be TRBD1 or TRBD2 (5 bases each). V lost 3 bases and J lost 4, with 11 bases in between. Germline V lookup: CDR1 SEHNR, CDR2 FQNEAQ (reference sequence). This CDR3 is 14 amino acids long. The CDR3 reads CASSLKGRADTQYF. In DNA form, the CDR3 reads TGTGCCAGCAGCTTGAAGGGGCGGGCAGATACGCAGTATTTT.

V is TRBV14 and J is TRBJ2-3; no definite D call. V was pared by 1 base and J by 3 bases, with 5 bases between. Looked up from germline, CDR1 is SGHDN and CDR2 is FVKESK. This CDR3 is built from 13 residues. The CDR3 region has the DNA TGTGCCAGCAGCCAAGCCGCTACAGATACGCAGTATTTT. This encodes CASSQAATDTQYF.

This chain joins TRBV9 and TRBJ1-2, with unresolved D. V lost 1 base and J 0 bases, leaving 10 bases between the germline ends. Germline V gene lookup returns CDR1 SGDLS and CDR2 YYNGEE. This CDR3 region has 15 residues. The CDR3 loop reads CASSVIATPNYGYTF. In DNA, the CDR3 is TGTGCCAGCAGCGTAATTGCGACACCTAACTATGGCTACACCTTC.

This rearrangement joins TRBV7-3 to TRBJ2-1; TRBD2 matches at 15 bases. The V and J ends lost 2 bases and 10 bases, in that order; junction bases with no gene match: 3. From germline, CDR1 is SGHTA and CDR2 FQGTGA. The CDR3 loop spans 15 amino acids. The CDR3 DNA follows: TGTGCCAGCAGCTTACCGGGACTAGCGGGAGGAGAGCAGTTCTTC. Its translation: CASSLPGLAGGEQFF.

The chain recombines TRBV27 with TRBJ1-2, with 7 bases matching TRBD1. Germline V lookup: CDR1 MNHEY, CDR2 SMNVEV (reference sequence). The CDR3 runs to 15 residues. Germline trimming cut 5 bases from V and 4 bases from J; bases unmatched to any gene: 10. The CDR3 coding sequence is TGTGCCAGCAGTCCCCGGACAGGACAGATCTATGGCTACACCTTC. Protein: CASSPRTGQIYGYTF.

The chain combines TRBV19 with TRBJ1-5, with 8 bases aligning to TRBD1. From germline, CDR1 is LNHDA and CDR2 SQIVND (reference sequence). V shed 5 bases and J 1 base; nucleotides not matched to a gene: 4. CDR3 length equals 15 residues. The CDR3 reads CASSPQGVSNQPQHF. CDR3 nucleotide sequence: TGTGCCAGTAGTCCACAGGGGGTAAGCAATCAGCCCCAGCATTTT.

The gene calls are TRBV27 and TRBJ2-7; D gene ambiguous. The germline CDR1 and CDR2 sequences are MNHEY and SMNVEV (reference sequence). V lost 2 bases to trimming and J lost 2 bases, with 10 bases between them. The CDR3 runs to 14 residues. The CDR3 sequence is CASSLEVRPYEQYF. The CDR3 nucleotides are TGTGCCAGCAGTTTAGAGGTCCGTCCCTACGAGCAGTACTTC.

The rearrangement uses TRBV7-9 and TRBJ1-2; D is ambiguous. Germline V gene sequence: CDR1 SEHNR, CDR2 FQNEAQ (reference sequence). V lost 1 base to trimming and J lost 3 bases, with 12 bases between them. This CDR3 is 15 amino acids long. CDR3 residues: CASSLGSGPYYGYTF. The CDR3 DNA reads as TGTGCCAGCAGCTTAGGTTCAGGCCCTTACTATGGCTACACCTTC.

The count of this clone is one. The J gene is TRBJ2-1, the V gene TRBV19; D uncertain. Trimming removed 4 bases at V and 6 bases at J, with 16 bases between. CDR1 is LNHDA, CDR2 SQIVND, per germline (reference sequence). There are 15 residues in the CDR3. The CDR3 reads CASSTRTPSPNEQFF. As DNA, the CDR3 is TGTGCCAGTAGTACGAGGACCCCCTCTCCCAATGAGCAGTTCTTC.

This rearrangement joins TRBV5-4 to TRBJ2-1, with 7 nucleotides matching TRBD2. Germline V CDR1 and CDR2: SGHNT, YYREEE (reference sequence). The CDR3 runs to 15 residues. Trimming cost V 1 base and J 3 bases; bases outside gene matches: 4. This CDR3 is CASSLRGLYYNEQFF. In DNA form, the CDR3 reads TGTGCCAGCAGCTTGAGGGGACTATACTACAATGAGCAGTTCTTC.

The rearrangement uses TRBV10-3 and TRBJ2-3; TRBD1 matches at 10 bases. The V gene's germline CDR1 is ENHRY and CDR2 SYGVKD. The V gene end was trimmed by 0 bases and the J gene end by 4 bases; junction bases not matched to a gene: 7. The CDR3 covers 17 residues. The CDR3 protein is CAISESFMGQGSDTQYF. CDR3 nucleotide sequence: TGTGCCATCAGTGAGTCGTTCATGGGACAGGGGTCAGATACGCAGTATTTT.

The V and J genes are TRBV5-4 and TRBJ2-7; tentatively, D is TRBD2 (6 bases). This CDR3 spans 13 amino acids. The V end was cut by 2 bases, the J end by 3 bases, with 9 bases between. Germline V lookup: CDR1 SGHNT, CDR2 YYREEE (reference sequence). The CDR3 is CASSFWGDYEQYF. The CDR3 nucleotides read TGTGCCAGCAGCTTCTGGGGGGACTACGAGCAGTACTTC. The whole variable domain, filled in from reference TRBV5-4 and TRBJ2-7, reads ETGVTQSPTHLIKTRGQQVTLRCSSQSGHNTVSWYQQALGQGPQFIFQYYREEENGRGNFPPRFSGLQFPNYSSELNVNALELDDSALYLCASSFWGDYEQYFGPGTRLTVT.